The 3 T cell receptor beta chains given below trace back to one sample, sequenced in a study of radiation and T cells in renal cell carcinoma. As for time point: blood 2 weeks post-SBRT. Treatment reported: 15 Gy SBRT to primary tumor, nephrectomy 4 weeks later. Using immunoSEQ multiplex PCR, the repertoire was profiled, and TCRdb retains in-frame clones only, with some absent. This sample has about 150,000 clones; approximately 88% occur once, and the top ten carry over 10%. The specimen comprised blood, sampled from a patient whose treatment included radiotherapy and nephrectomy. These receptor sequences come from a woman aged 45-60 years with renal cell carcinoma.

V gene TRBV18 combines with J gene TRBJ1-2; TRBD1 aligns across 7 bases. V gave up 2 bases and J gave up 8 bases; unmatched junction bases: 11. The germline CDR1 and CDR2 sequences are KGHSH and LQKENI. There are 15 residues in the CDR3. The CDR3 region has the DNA TGTGCCAGCTCACCAGCGGGACAGAATAACGGAGGCTACACCTTC. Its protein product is CASSPAGQNNGGYTF.

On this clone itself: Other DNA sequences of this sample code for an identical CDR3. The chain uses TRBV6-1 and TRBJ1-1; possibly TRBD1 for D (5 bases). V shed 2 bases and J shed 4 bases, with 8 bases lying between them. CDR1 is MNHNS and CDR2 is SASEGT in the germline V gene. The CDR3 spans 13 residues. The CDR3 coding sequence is TGTGCCAGCAGTGAACGGCAGGGCACTGAAGCTTTCTTT. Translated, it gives CASSERQGTEAFF.

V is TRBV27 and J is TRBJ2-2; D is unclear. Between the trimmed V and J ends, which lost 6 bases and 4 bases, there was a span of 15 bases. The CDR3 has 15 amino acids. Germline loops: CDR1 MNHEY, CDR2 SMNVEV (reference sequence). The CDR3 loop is CASSIGVAATGELFF. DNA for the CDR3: TGTGCCAGCAGCATTGGCGTGGCAGCCACCGGGGAGCTGTTTTTT.